Each of the 12 T cell receptor beta chains below was sequenced from the same sample in a study of T-cell memory formation after mild COVID-19. TCRdb used MiXCR to reprocess the 5' RACE reads, holding one entry per CDR3 protein. This table holds about 180,000 distinct CDR3 sequences, approximately 18% found once. The sequenced sample was PBMCs or a T cell subset sorted from them (not recorded which). The receptors were gathered from a man aged 18 to 35 who had mild COVID-19 (a few samples of this study predate the infection). Cell type and time point are not known.

The V call is TRBV6-5, the J call TRBJ2-1, with D possibly being TRBD1 or TRBD2 (5 bases each). Trimming removed 2 bases from V and 5 bases from J, with 7 bases in between. This CDR3 has 13 amino acids. CDR1 is MNHEY and CDR2 is SVGAGI in the germline V gene. The CDR3 sequence is CASSYPGHNEQFF. CDR3 nucleotide sequence: TGTGCCAGCAGTTACCCGGGGCACAATGAGCAGTTCTTC.

This clonotype was detected only a few times. The V gene is TRBV2, the J gene TRBJ1-5; D may be TRBD1 (5 bases). The CDR3 spans 16 residues. V gave up 4 bases and J gave up 0 bases, with 13 bases separating them. CDR1 and CDR2 (germline): SNHLY, FYNNEI. The DNA for the CDR3 is TGTGCCAGCAGTGGAAAGCCGGGGGATAGCAATCAGCCCCAGCATTTT. It codes for CASSGKPGDSNQPQHF.

This sequence joins TRBV20-1 and TRBJ2-2; no reliable D call. This CDR3 is built from 13 residues. The ends were cut back, 0 bases at V and 6 bases at J, with 8 bases in the middle. The germline CDR1 and CDR2 sequences are DFQATT and SNEGSKA (reference sequence). In DNA, the CDR3 is TGCAGTGCTAGAGAGGCGTTAGCCGGGGAGCTGTTTTTT. The encoded protein is CSAREALAGELFF.

The V call is TRBV4-1, the J call TRBJ2-7; D is possibly TRBD1 (7 bases). Trimming removed 4 bases from V and 6 bases from J, with 16 bases in between. The germline gives CDR1 MGHRA, CDR2 YSYEKL. This CDR3 spans 14 amino acids. The chain's CDR3 is CASSPQGGYGEQYF. The CDR3 DNA reads TGCGCCAGCAGCCCGCAGGGGGGATATGGCGAGCAGTACTTC.

The CDR3 DNA follows: TGTGCCAGCAGCCCGACAGTCCTGCAAAACACTGAAGCTTTCTTT. Its protein product is CASSPTVLQNTEAFF. This chain uses TRBV5-5 with TRBJ1-1; weak D call: TRBD1 (5 bases). This CDR3 is 15 amino acids long. Germline V CDR1 and CDR2: SGHKS, YYEKEE (reference sequence). Deletions cut 4 bases from V and 2 bases from J, with 15 bases between.

The chain links TRBV10-2 to TRBJ2-1, with D perhaps TRBD2 (5 bases). CDR3 length: 14 amino acids. V was clipped by 4 bases and J by 6 bases, with 13 bases between them. Germline V gives CDR1 WSHSY, CDR2 SAAADI. CDR3 nucleotides: TGCGCCAGCAGTGTCGGGGTACCCTCCAATGAGCAGTTCTTC. Residues: CASSVGVPSNEQFF.

The sample holds a few counts of this clonotype. The rearrangement uses TRBV24-1 and TRBJ2-1; D is undetermined. V was shortened by 2 bases and J by 10 bases, with 8 bases between the two germline ends. The germline V gene encodes CDR1 KGHDR and CDR2 SFDVKD. The CDR3 is made up of 12 amino acids. CDR3 protein: CATSDSLREQFF. The CDR3 DNA reads TGTGCCACCAGTGATTCCCTACGGGAGCAGTTCTTC.

The chain employs TRBV27 and TRBJ2-5, with TRBD1 identical over 12 bases. Looked up from germline, CDR1 is MNHEY and CDR2 is SMNVEV (reference sequence). This CDR3 is built from 15 residues. Trimming cost V 5 bases and J 5 bases; bases outside gene matches: 6. CDR3 amino acids: CASSTGTGGAETQYF. CDR3 DNA sequence: TGTGCCAGCAGTACCGGGACAGGGGGCGCGGAGACCCAGTACTTC.

In its sample, this clonotype was seen a few times. The CDR3 bases are TGCGCCAGACGACTAGCGGGGGGGAGGTTGGACGAGCAGTACTTC. Translation: CARRLAGGRLDEQYF. The chain recombines TRBV23-1 with TRBJ2-7; 14 bases match TRBD2. TRBV23-1 is an ORF, and what it does is uncertain. There are 15 residues in the CDR3. The J segment lost 5 bases and the V segment lost 9 bases, leaving 9 bases of the junction unmatched.

In this sample, this clonotype turned up a few times. This rearrangement joins TRBV7-2 to TRBJ1-3; 7 nucleotides match TRBD1. Germline trimming cut 4 bases from V and 4 bases from J; bases unmatched to any gene: 7. Germline V CDR1 and CDR2: SGHTA, FQGNSA. The CDR3 length is 15 residues. The CDR3 bases are TGTGCCAGCAGCTCTGACAGGGTCGGCGGAAACACCATATATTTT. As protein: CASSSDRVGGNTIYF.

The chain links TRBV12-3 or TRBV12-4 to TRBJ1-3; tentative D call: TRBD1 (5 bases). The germline V and J ends were trimmed by 6 bases and 4 bases, with 19 bases remaining between them. The CDR3 contains 16 residues. The CDR3 DNA is TGTGCCAGCAGCCATCCCGCCGGGACTGAAGGAAACACCATATATTTT. It translates to CASSHPAGTEGNTIYF.

The chain's CDR3 is CSAVDTNQRTQYF. The CDR3 bases are TGCAGTGCCGTGGACACAAACCAAAGGACCCAGTACTTC. This chain joins TRBV20-1 and TRBJ2-5; perhaps TRBD1 as D (5 bases). CDR1 and CDR2 from the germline V gene are DFQATT and SNEGSKA (reference sequence). V dropped 6 bases and J dropped 7 bases, with 18 bases sitting between them. The CDR3 loop spans 13 amino acids.